One and the same sample provided the 30 T cell receptor beta chains below, sequenced in a study of CD8 T cells in ankylosing spondylitis. Their antigen targets remain unknown. TCRdb redid the calling of the 5' RACE reads with MiXCR, one entry per CDR3 protein. The data show about 800,000 distinct CDR3 sequences, approximately 12% seen once. General study points: Apparently characteristic of ankylosing spondylitis blood was a TCR beta motif (eight highly homologous variants).

Material: blood, either unsorted or a sorted T cell fraction (not recorded which). The receptors shown here come from a male donor with ankylosing spondylitis.

The chain links TRBV10-3 to TRBJ1-5; possible D gene TRBD1, 6 bases. Germline CDR1 is ENHRY and CDR2 is SYGVKD. V gave up 2 bases and J gave up 0 bases, with 17 bases separating them. The CDR3 extends over 18 amino acids. This CDR3 is CAISEKRGAGDSNQPQHF. The DNA for the CDR3 is TGTGCCATCAGTGAGAAGAGGGGGGCAGGGGATAGCAATCAGCCCCAGCATTTT.

This clonotype was seen repeatedly, ten times or more. The rearrangement links TRBV7-9 to TRBJ2-7; 8 bases map to TRBD2. Germline CDR1 is SEHNR and CDR2 is FQNEAQ (reference sequence). This CDR3 comprises 15 residues. Trimming removed 2 bases from V and 1 base from J; junction bases left unmatched: 4. In nucleotides, the CDR3 is TGTGCCAGCAGCTTACTCACTAGCGGATCCTACGAGCAGTACTTC. The encoded protein is CASSLLTSGSYEQYF.

This clonotype was seen only once. V and J are TRBV6-6 and TRBJ2-5, with D unclear. V lost 7 bases and J 5 bases, leaving 11 bases between the germline ends. This CDR3 comprises 12 residues. Per germline, CDR1 MNHNY and CDR2 SVGAGI (reference sequence). The CDR3 region is CASMDGKETQYF. Written as DNA, the CDR3 is TGTGCCAGCATGGATGGGAAGGAGACCCAGTACTTC.

A few counts support this clonotype. The chain joins TRBV20-1 to TRBJ1-2, with unresolved D. Germline V CDR1 and CDR2: DFQATT, SNEGSKA (reference sequence). Between the trimmed V and J ends, which lost 1 base and 3 bases, there was a span of 9 bases. CDR3 length: 13 amino acids. As DNA, the CDR3 is TGCAGTGCTAGAGTCCAGGCCTACTATGGCTACACCTTC. It codes for CSARVQAYYGYTF.

This clonotype was counted a few times. V is TRBV20-1 and J is TRBJ2-7; D remains ambiguous. Trimming took 3 bases from V and 5 from J, leaving 11 bases between them. Germline loops: CDR1 DFQATT, CDR2 SNEGSKA (reference sequence). The CDR3 is made up of 12 amino acids. Here the CDR3 DNA reads TGCAGTGCTAGCGGGCAATCAGACGAGCAGTACTTC. Translating gives CSASGQSDEQYF.

This clonotype has at least ten counts. The chain couples TRBV18 to TRBJ2-2; no clear D. V lost 6 bases and J 4 bases, leaving 9 bases between the germline ends. The length of the CDR3 is 13 residues. Germline-derived CDR1 and CDR2 are KGHSH and LQKENI. The CDR3 sequence is CASSPRLTGELFF. The CDR3 DNA reads TGTGCCAGCTCTCCCCGTCTCACCGGGGAGCTGTTTTTT.

V gene TRBV27 combines with J gene TRBJ2-5; 12 nucleotides match TRBD2. Looked up from germline, CDR1 is MNHEY and CDR2 is SMNVEV (reference sequence). V shed 4 bases, J shed 8 bases, and the junction held 8 bases outside the gene matches. The CDR3 consists of 15 residues. This CDR3 is CASSSLGLAGPTQYF. CDR3 nucleotides: TGTGCCAGCAGTTCCCTAGGACTAGCGGGACCTACCCAGTACTTC.

The chain has TRBV6-2 or TRBV6-3 and TRBJ1-5; no clear D. The V gene's germline CDR1 is MNHEY and CDR2 SVGEGT. V lost 7 bases and J lost 0, with 10 bases in between. This CDR3 is 14 amino acids long. DNA of the CDR3: TGTGCCAGCAAGTCCCGACTTAGCAATCAGCCCCAGCATTTT. Translating gives CASKSRLSNQPQHF.

This clonotype was observed a few times. Here the CDR3 DNA reads TGTGCCAGCAGTCCGGGACTAGAGGTCAATGAGCAGTTCTTC. This translates into CASSPGLEVNEQFF. The J gene is TRBJ2-1, the V gene TRBV7-2; 8 positions match TRBD2. The V gene end was trimmed by 6 bases and the J gene end by 6 bases; junction bases not matched to a gene: 7. CDR3 length: 14 residues. Germline V gene sequence: CDR1 SGHTA, CDR2 FQGNSA.

The V gene is TRBV12-3 or TRBV12-4, the J gene TRBJ2-7; the D gene is possibly TRBD2 (6 bases). Trimming shortened V by 4 bases and J by 3 bases, and 10 bases separated the two germline ends. There are 13 residues in the CDR3. For the CDR3, the DNA is TGTGCCAGCAGTTCCGGGCGGGGCTACGAGCAGTACTTC. This codes for CASSSGRGYEQYF.

This clonotype was recorded at least ten times. This chain uses TRBV10-3 with TRBJ1-1, with D possibly being TRBD1 (5 bases). Trimming pared 3 bases from V and 6 bases from J, leaving 8 bases between. The germline CDR1 and CDR2 sequences are ENHRY and SYGVKD. CDR3 length equals 12 residues. The CDR3, as DNA: TGTGCCATCAGTGACTCGACAGCTGAAGCTTTCTTT. As protein: CAISDSTAEAFF.

The rearrangement uses TRBV5-1 and TRBJ2-3; TRBD2 aligns across 9 bases. The CDR3 runs 18 residues. Germline CDR1 reads SGHRS; CDR2 reads YFSETQ. The V and J ends lost 2 bases and 3 bases, in that order; junction bases with no gene match: 13. The CDR3 DNA reads TGCGCCAGCAGCTTCTTTCAAGCGGGGGGCGAAAGGACAGATACGCAGTATTTT. Protein product: CASSFFQAGGERTDTQYF.

This clonotype has more than one count but fewer than ten. The rearrangement uses TRBV27 and TRBJ1-2; possibly TRBD1 for D (6 bases). The CDR3 runs to 15 residues. In germline, CDR1 is MNHEY, CDR2 SMNVEV (reference sequence). V lost 7 bases and J 2 bases, leaving 17 bases between the germline ends. The CDR3 nucleotides read TGTGCCAGCACCACAACCTTACAGGGAAACTATGGCTACACCTTC. Translation: CASTTTLQGNYGYTF.

This clonotype was counted at least ten times. In nucleotides, the CDR3 is TGTGCCAGCAGTTTGGCACGTTCGGAGACCCAGTACTTC. Amino acids: CASSLARSETQYF. This rearrangement joins TRBV7-2 to TRBJ2-5; D gene uncertain. The CDR3 sequence is 13 residues long. V gave up 6 bases and J gave up 5 bases, with 13 bases separating them. The germline V gene encodes CDR1 SGHTA and CDR2 FQGNSA.

A few counts support this clonotype. This chain connects TRBV5-4 to TRBJ2-5, with D maybe TRBD2 (5 bases). The CDR3 consists of 15 residues. The V gene lost 4 bases and the J gene lost 2 bases, with 15 bases spanning the gap. Germline assignment: CDR1 SGHNT and CDR2 YYREEE (reference sequence). The CDR3 region has the DNA TGTGCCAGCAGCCGTACGGGGTTTGATCAAGAGACCCAGTACTTC. This codes for CASSRTGFDQETQYF.

In its sample, this clonotype was seen a few times. The chain recombines TRBV5-5 with TRBJ2-1; 10 nucleotides agree with TRBD2. Germline CDR1 is SGHKS and CDR2 is YYEKEE (reference sequence). Trimming removed 6 bases from V and 2 bases from J; junction bases left unmatched: 5. The CDR3 spans 15 residues. CDR3 region: CASTLLAGPYNEQFF. CDR3 DNA sequence: TGTGCCAGCACTCTACTAGCGGGGCCCTACAATGAGCAGTTCTTC.

The chain couples TRBV5-1 to TRBJ2-3; a weak D match, TRBD2 (5 bases). Germline assignment: CDR1 SGHRS and CDR2 YFSETQ. The CDR3 sequence is 15 residues long. V was clipped by 2 bases and J by 5 bases, with 15 bases between them. As DNA, the CDR3 is TGCGCCAGCAGCTTTAATGAGAATCGGGGAGATACGCAGTATTTT. Its protein is CASSFNENRGDTQYF.

V and J are TRBV20-1 and TRBJ2-7; 8 nucleotides align to TRBD2. Trimming removed 6 bases from V and 3 bases from J; junction bases left unmatched: 10. The CDR3 length is 14 residues. Per the germline V gene, CDR1 is DFQATT and CDR2 is SNEGSKA (reference sequence). CDR3 region: CSAPHRGGLYEQYF. The CDR3 DNA is TGCAGTGCGCCTCATCGGGGGGGGCTCTACGAGCAGTACTTC.

This chain links TRBV20-1 with TRBJ2-4; a weak D match, TRBD2 (5 bases). Trimming removed 2 bases at V and 0 bases at J, with 5 bases between. The CDR3 length is 13 residues. Germline V gene data show CDR1 as DFQATT and CDR2 as SNEGSKA (reference sequence). This CDR3 is CSARRGAKNIQYF. For the CDR3, the DNA is TGCAGTGCTAGACGGGGAGCCAAAAACATTCAGTACTTC.

This clonotype was detected a few times. The V and J genes are TRBV18 and TRBJ1-2; D ambiguous. The CDR3 loop spans 13 amino acids. In germline, CDR1 is KGHSH, CDR2 LQKENI. V was cut by 3 bases and J by 6 bases, with 11 bases left in between. The CDR3 is CASSPLYWNGYTF. The DNA for the CDR3 is TGTGCCAGCTCACCTTTATATTGGAATGGCTACACCTTC.

The table lists this clonotype with a few counts. This chain links TRBV20-1 with TRBJ1-2; a possible D gene is TRBD1 (6 bases). The ends were cut back, 0 bases at V and 2 bases at J, with 13 bases in the middle. This CDR3 spans 15 amino acids. Germline CDR1 and CDR2: DFQATT and SNEGSKA (reference sequence). This CDR3 reads CSARDNRVGNYGYTF. The CDR3, as DNA: TGCAGTGCTAGAGACAACAGGGTAGGCAACTATGGCTACACCTTC.

At least ten counts were recorded for this clonotype. The chain has TRBV20-1 and TRBJ2-7; perhaps TRBD1 as D (6 bases). V was cut by 6 bases and J by 3 bases, with 15 bases left in between. CDR1 DFQATT and CDR2 SNEGSKA come from the germline V gene (reference sequence). CDR3 length: 13 residues. The CDR3 reads CSAGMRGSYEQYF. For the CDR3, the DNA is TGCAGTGCGGGAATGAGGGGGAGCTACGAGCAGTACTTC.

The chain uses TRBV12-5 and TRBJ2-2; 8 bases match TRBD2. J gave up 3 bases and V 7 bases, and 4 bases lay outside the gene matches. The germline CDR1 and CDR2 sequences are LGHNT and FRNRAP. This CDR3 has 14 amino acids. The DNA of the CDR3 is TGTGCTAGTGCCTCGGGAGGGGACACCGGGGAGCTGTTTTTT. Its protein is CASASGGDTGELFF. The full variable domain, in which reference TRBV12-5 and TRBJ2-2 provide the parts outside the CDR3, is DARVTQTPRHKVTEMGQEVTMRCQPILGHNTVFWYRQTMMQGLELLAYFRNRAPLDDSGMPKDRFSAEMPDATLATLKIQPSEPRDSAVYFCASASGGDTGELFFGEGSRLTVL.

This chain links TRBV10-1 with TRBJ2-2; 7 bases agree with TRBD1. V shed 4 bases, J shed 0 bases, and the junction held 5 bases outside the gene matches. CDR3 length: 16 residues. Germline values: CDR1 WNHNN, CDR2 SYGVQD (reference sequence). The CDR3 loop reads CASSGGQRTNTGELFF. The CDR3 nucleotides are TGCGCCAGCAGTGGGGGACAGAGAACGAACACCGGGGAGCTGTTTTTT.

This clonotype was found a few times. This sequence joins TRBV6-5 and TRBJ1-2; D is unclear. V lost 0 bases to trimming and J lost 8 bases, with 10 bases between them. Germline CDR1 is MNHEY and CDR2 is SVGAGI. The CDR3 extends over 13 amino acids. CDR3 nucleotide sequence: TGTGCCAGCAGTTACTCACAAGGCCTCGGCTACACCTTC. It codes for CASSYSQGLGYTF.

The genes are TRBV20-1 and TRBJ1-3; no clear D. CDR1 DFQATT and CDR2 SNEGSKA come from the germline V gene (reference sequence). The CDR3 is made up of 15 amino acids. Trimming stripped 2 bases from V and 1 base from J, with 12 bases between. The DNA for the CDR3 is TGCAGTGCTAGAAGGCGTGATGCATCTGGAAACACCATATATTTT. Protein sequence: CSARRRDASGNTIYF.

This clonotype was recorded a few times. The chain carries TRBV20-1 and TRBJ2-7; D perhaps matches TRBD2 (5 bases). This CDR3 has 13 amino acids. Trimming left V 4 bases short and J 3 bases short, with 13 bases between. Germline lookup yields CDR1 DFQATT and CDR2 SNEGSKA (reference sequence). CDR3 DNA sequence: TGCAGTGCTACCCCCTCGAGGGACTACGAGCAGTACTTC. This sequence encodes CSATPSRDYEQYF.

This clonotype was observed a handful of times. V and J are TRBV5-1 and TRBJ2-5; TRBD1 agrees at 7 bases. The V gene end was trimmed by 0 bases and the J gene end by 5 bases; junction bases not matched to a gene: 7. This CDR3 is 15 amino acids long. CDR1 and CDR2 (germline): SGHRS, YFSETQ. CDR3 sequence reads: CASSLAWTGPETQYF. The CDR3 DNA reads TGCGCCAGCAGCTTGGCCTGGACAGGTCCGGAGACCCAGTACTTC.

This clonotype has only a few counts. This sequence joins TRBV12-3 or TRBV12-4 and TRBJ1-1; possible D gene TRBD1, 6 bases. Between the trimmed V and J ends, which lost 4 bases and 6 bases, there was a span of 12 bases. CDR3 length: 13 amino acids. Here the CDR3 reads CASSSTGIAEAFF. The CDR3 DNA reads TGTGCCAGCAGTTCGACAGGAATTGCTGAAGCTTTCTTT.

This clonotype has a count of ten or more. The V gene is TRBV9, the J gene TRBJ1-5, with D hard to call. The V end was cut by 0 bases, the J end by 4 bases, with 5 bases between. The CDR3 runs to 13 residues. Germline V lookup: CDR1 SGDLS, CDR2 YYNGEE. CDR3 in amino acids: CASSVDPNQPQHF. The CDR3 DNA is TGTGCCAGCAGCGTAGACCCAAATCAGCCCCAGCATTTT.